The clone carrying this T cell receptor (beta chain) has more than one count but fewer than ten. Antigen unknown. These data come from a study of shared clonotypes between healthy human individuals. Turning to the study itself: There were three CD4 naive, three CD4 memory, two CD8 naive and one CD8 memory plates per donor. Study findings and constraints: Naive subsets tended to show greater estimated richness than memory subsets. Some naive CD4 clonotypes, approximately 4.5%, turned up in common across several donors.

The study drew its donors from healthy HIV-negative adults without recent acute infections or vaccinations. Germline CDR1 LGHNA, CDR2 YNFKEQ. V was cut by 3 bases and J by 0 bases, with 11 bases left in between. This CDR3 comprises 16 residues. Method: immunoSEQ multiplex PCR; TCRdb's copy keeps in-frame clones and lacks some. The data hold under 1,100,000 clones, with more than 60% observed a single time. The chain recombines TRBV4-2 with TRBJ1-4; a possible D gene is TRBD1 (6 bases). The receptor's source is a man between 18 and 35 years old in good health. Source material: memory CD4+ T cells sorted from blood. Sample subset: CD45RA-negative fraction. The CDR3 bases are TGTGCCAGCAGCCAGGAGTACAGGGCAACTAATGAAAAACTGTTTTTT. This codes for CASSQEYRATNEKLFF.